This TCR beta chain was obtained from a study of shared clonotypes between healthy human individuals. General study results and limits: Clonotype sharing across several donors was observed for 5% to 6.5% of naive CD4 clonotypes.

Genomic DNA belonging to each subset was distributed in equal measure over several immunoSEQ plates. Using immunoSEQ multiplex PCR, the repertoire was profiled, and TCRdb retains in-frame clones only, with some absent. The sample consists of some 2 million clones, approximately 95% of them appearing once. As for this clone: Its antigen is not identified.

CD45RO negativity and positive selection for CCR7 defined naive CD8 cells, a population that excluded terminally differentiated effector memory CD45RA+ cells. Those who donated were healthy HIV-negative adults, with no recent acute infections or vaccinations reported. Germline values: CDR1 SQVTM, CDR2 ANQGSEA. The junction had 5 bases not matched to a gene; V was cut back by 3 bases and J by 10 bases. The CDR3 loop spans 12 amino acids. This rearrangement joins TRBV29-1 to TRBJ2-1; 8 nucleotides agree with TRBD2. Input material: naive CD8+ T cells sorted from blood. The receptor was derived from a man younger than 35 in good health. The CDR3 DNA reads as TGCAGCGTTGATGGCTTAGCGGGAGAGCAGTTCTTC. Translation gives CSVDGLAGEQFF.